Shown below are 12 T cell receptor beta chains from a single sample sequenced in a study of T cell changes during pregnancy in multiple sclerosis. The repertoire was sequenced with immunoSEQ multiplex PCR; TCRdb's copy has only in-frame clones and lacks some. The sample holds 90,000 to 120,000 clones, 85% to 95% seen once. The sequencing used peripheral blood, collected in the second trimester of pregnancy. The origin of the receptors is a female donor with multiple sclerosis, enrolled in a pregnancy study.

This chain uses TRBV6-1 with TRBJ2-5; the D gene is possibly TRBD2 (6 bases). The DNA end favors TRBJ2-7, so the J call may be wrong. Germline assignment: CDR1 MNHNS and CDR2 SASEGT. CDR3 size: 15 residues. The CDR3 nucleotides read TGTGCCAGCAGTCCACGGGACTTCAGCCCCTACGAGCAGTACTTC. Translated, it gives CASSPRDFSPYEQYF.

The CDR3 spells CASSDLGGAPGELFF. DNA of the CDR3: TGTGCCAGCAGTGACCTAGGGGGCGCGCCCGGGGAGCTGTTTTTT. The chain joins TRBV25-1 to TRBJ2-2; 7 positions match TRBD1. The CDR3 sequence is 15 residues long. Germline CDR1 and CDR2: MGHDK and SYGVNS. Unmatched junction bases numbered 7, after V lost 3 bases and J lost 6 bases.

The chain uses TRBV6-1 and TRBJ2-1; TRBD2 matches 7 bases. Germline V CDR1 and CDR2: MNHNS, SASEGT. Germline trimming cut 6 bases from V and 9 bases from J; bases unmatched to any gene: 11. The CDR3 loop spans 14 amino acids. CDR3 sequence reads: CASSLERGGSEQFF. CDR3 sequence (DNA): TGTGCCAGCAGCTTGGAGCGGGGCGGAAGTGAGCAGTTCTTC.

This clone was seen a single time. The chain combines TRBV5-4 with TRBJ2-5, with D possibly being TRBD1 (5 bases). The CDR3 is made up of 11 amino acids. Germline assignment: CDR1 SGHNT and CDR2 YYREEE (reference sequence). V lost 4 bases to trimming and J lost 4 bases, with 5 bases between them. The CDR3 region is CASSQGETQYF. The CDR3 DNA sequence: TGTGCCAGCAGCCAGGGAGAGACCCAGTACTTC.

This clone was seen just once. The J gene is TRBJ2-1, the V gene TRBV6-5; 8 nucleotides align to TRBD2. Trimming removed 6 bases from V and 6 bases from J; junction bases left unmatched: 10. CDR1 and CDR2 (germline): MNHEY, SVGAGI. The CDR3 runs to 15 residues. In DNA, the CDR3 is TGTGCCAGCAGCCGACTAGCGACCCGGGCCAATGAGCAGTTCTTC. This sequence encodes CASSRLATRANEQFF.

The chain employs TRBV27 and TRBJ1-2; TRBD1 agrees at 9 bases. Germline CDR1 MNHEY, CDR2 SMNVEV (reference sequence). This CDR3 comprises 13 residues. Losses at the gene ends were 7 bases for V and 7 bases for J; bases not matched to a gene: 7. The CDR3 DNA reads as TGTGCCAGCATTGGGACAGGGTCGGGTGGCTACACCTTC. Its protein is CASIGTGSGGYTF.

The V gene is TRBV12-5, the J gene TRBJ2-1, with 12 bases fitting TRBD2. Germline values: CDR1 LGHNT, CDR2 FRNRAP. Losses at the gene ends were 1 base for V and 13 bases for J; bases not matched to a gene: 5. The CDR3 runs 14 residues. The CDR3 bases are TGTGCTAGTGGTTTGGATACTAGCGGGGGGCCTCAGTTCTTC. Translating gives CASGLDTSGGPQFF.

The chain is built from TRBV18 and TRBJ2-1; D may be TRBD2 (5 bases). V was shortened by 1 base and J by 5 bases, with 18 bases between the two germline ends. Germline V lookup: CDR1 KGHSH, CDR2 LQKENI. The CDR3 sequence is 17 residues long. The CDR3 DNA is TGTGCCAGCTCACCACAATTCGCAGCGGCAATCAACAATGAGCAGTTCTTC. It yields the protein CASSPQFAAAINNEQFF.

CDR3 residues: CAWSARVRGLVAFF. The CDR3 DNA sequence: TGTGCCTGGAGCGCCCGGGTCAGGGGGCTGGTAGCTTTCTTT. The V call is TRBV30, the J call TRBJ1-1, with 8 bases identical to TRBD1. The V gene end was trimmed by 3 bases and the J gene end by 10 bases; junction bases not matched to a gene: 13. The CDR3 spans 14 residues. Germline CDR1 reads GTSNPN; CDR2 reads SVGIG (reference sequence). Full variable domain (outside the CDR3, taken from reference TRBV30 and TRBJ1-1): SQTIHQWPATLVQPVGSPLSLECTVEGTSNPNLYWYRQAAGRGLQLLFYSVGIGQISSEVPQNLSASRPQDRQFILSSKKLLLSDSGFYLCAWSARVRGLVAFFGQGTRLTVV.

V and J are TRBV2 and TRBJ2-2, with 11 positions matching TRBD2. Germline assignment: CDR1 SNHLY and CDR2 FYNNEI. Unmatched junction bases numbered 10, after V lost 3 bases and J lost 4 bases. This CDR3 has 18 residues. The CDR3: CASSDRLAGGEGTGELFF. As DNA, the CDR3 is TGTGCCAGCAGTGATCGGCTAGCGGGGGGCGAAGGCACCGGGGAGCTGTTTTTT.

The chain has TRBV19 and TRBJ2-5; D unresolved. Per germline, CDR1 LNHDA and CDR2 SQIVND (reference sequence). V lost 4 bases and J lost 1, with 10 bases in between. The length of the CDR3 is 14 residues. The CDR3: CASSNSRRQETQYF. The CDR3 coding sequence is TGTGCCAGTAGTAACAGCAGGCGCCAAGAGACCCAGTACTTC.

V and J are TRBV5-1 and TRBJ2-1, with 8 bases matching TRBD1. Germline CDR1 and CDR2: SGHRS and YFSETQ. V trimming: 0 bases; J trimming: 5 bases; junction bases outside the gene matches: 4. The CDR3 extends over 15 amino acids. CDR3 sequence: CASSLGTGKNNEQFF. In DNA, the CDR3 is TGCGCCAGCAGCTTGGGGACAGGGAAAAACAATGAGCAGTTCTTC.